This TCR beta chain appears in the sequencing data of a study of cytomegalovirus exposure and HLA in healthy donors. As regards this clone: Compared with germline, one end of the junction differs, possibly owing to a read error.

The CDR3 consists of 14 residues. Germline V gene data show CDR1 as MNHEY and CDR2 as SVGAGI. The PCR ran on 60 Vbeta and 13 Jbeta primers. The table came from immunoSEQ multiplex PCR; TCRdb's copy has only in-frame clones and leaves some out. The profile covers 150,000 to 200,000 clones, with around 78% appearing a single time and approximately 1% taken by the ten largest. Sequencing was done on a sample of PBMCs. The origin of this receptor is a woman aged 40 to 49 in good health and CMV-seronegative. V and J are TRBV6-5 and TRBJ1-4; D gene unclear. The CDR3 DNA is TGTGCCAGCAGTTACGGTTCAACTAATGAAAAACTGCTTTTT. Amino acid sequence: CASSYGSTNEKLLF.